Below, one T cell receptor (beta chain) is given with its context. Using immunoSEQ multiplex PCR, the repertoire was profiled, and TCRdb retains in-frame clones only, with some absent. The sample includes 85,000 to 110,000 clones, nearly 90% seen only once; the top ten take around 3.1%. This record comes from a study of blood T cell repertoires in COVID-19. The source is a man aged 50-60 years in a cohort sampled during active COVID-19. Specimen: peripheral blood.

The CDR3 nucleotides read TGTGCCAGCAGCAACGGACAGGGATCGAGCTCCTACAATGAGCAGTTCTTC. Translating gives CASSNGQGSSSYNEQFF. The chain joins TRBV7-9 to TRBJ2-1, with 8 bases aligning to TRBD1. With V trimmed by 5 bases and J by 0 bases, 9 bases remained unmatched. Germline V gives CDR1 SEHNR, CDR2 FQNEAQ (reference sequence). CDR3 length: 17 amino acids.